The 14 T cell receptor beta chains reported below all come from one sample, sequenced in a study of prognosis after radiotherapy for stage I lung cancer. Researchers used two-round multiplex PCR to amplify TCR beta CDR3 starting from genomic DNA. The authors ran first-round PCR with primers specific to each TRBV and TRBJ gene. A single record per CDR3 protein comes from TCRdb applying MiXCR to the multiplex PCR reads. The sample has about 17,000 distinct CDR3 sequences; about a sixth are singletons. The sequenced sample was PBMCs, obtained before or after stereotactic body radiation therapy (not recorded which). These receptors were collected from a donor at least 50 years old with non-small cell lung cancer.

Relative to its sample, this clonotype is medium-sized (0.01 to 0.1%). The rearrangement uses TRBV20-1 and TRBJ2-1; TRBD1 aligns across 7 bases. Germline lookup yields CDR1 DFQATT and CDR2 SNEGSKA (reference sequence). The CDR3 loop spans 17 amino acids. The ends lost 1 base at V and 0 bases at J; junction bases unmatched: 9. The CDR3 region is CSARGQGFWSSYNEQFF. In DNA form, the CDR3 reads TGCAGTGCTAGAGGACAGGGTTTTTGGAGCTCCTACAATGAGCAGTTCTTC.

This clonotype appeared a few times. This chain links TRBV3-1 with TRBJ2-3; TRBD2 matches at 10 bases. Unmatched junction bases numbered 6, after V lost 0 bases and J lost 0 bases. The CDR3 has 18 amino acids. The germline gives CDR1 LGHDT, CDR2 YNNKEL (reference sequence). CDR3 loop: CASSQDEPAGGSTDTQYF. The CDR3 DNA sequence: TGTGCCAGCAGCCAAGATGAGCCAGCGGGGGGGAGCACAGATACGCAGTATTTT.

This clonotype came up many times. The V gene is TRBV20-1, the J gene TRBJ1-5, with D uncertain. Looked up from germline, CDR1 is DFQATT and CDR2 is SNEGSKA (reference sequence). The CDR3 runs to 13 residues. V lost 1 base to trimming and J lost 4 bases, with 8 bases between them. The CDR3, as DNA: TGCAGTGCTAGAGTGGACCTTAATCAGCCCCAGCATTTT. This encodes CSARVDLNQPQHF.

This clonotype was picked up many times. The gene calls are TRBV2 and TRBJ2-6, with D perhaps matching TRBD1 (7 bases). This CDR3 contains 14 residues. The V end was cut by 6 bases, the J end by 2 bases, with 8 bases between. From germline, CDR1 is SNHLY and CDR2 FYNNEI. This chain's CDR3 is CASSRGAGANVLTF. CDR3 nucleotides: TGTGCCAGCAGCAGGGGGGCTGGGGCCAACGTCCTGACTTTC.

Concerning this clonotype itself: It is likely a read error: a sequence one base away is far more abundant. The chain employs TRBV4-1 and TRBJ2-7, with D hard to call. CDR1 and CDR2 (germline): MGHRA, YSYEKL. V lost 0 bases to trimming and J lost 7 bases, with 10 bases between them. The CDR3 has 13 residues. The CDR3 spells CASSQDYLNEQYF. As DNA, the CDR3 is TGCGCCAGCAGCCAAGACTATCTCAATGAGCAGTACTTC.

This clonotype was counted ten times or more. The CDR3 DNA follows: TGTGCCACCAGCAGAGATCGAGGTAGCGCGGGGTCCACAGATACGCAGTATTTT. As protein: CATSRDRGSAGSTDTQYF. The V gene is TRBV15, the J gene TRBJ2-3, with a possible D match to TRBD2 (6 bases). This CDR3 region has 18 residues. V was pared by 0 bases and J by 2 bases, with 18 bases between. CDR1 is LNHNV and CDR2 is YYDKDF in the germline V gene (reference sequence).

Ten or more counts support this clonotype. As DNA, the CDR3 is TGCGCCAGCAGCTTGGCCGGGAGCTATGGCTACACCTTC. Translated, it gives CASSLAGSYGYTF. The chain joins TRBV5-1 to TRBJ1-2, with unresolved D. Trimming cost V 0 bases and J 4 bases, with 7 bases left between them. CDR3 size: 13 residues. The V gene's germline CDR1 is SGHRS and CDR2 YFSETQ.

This clonotype has at least ten counts. The rearrangement links TRBV3-1 to TRBJ2-3, with TRBD2 matching 8 bases. The CDR3 length is 15 residues. Germline V lookup: CDR1 LGHDT, CDR2 YNNKEL (reference sequence). The J segment lost 4 bases and the V segment lost 2 bases, leaving 5 bases of the junction unmatched. The CDR3, as DNA: TGTGCCAGCAGCCAACGAGCGGGAGCCGCAGATACGCAGTATTTT. It is translated as CASSQRAGAADTQYF.

A note on this clonotype: One base separates it from a far larger clone, so it is likely a read error. CDR3 coding DNA: TGCGTCAGCAGCCACGCTCCGGCCGGGACAGGGAGCCTCGGCGGGGAGCTGTTTTTT. It codes for CVSSHAPAGTGSLGGELFF. V usage is TRBV11-3 and J usage is TRBJ2-2, with TRBD1 identical over 9 bases. This CDR3 is 19 amino acids long. Germline assignment: CDR1 SGHNT and CDR2 YENEEA.

This clonotype was picked up many times. The rearrangement uses TRBV19 and TRBJ2-7; 8 bases agree with TRBD2. This CDR3 region has 15 residues. Germline V CDR1 and CDR2: LNHDA, SQIVND (reference sequence). Trimming at V came to 7 bases and at J to 2 bases, leaving 10 bases not matched to a gene. The CDR3 nucleotides read TGTGCCAGTAAAACGGCGGGGGGAGATCCCTACGAGCAGTACTTC. It codes for CASKTAGGDPYEQYF.

Ten or more counts support this clonotype. V and J are TRBV3-1 and TRBJ2-3; 10 nucleotides match TRBD2. In germline, CDR1 is LGHDT, CDR2 YNNKEL (reference sequence). This CDR3 contains 16 residues. The ends lost 2 bases at V and 4 bases at J; junction bases unmatched: 6. The DNA for the CDR3 is TGTGCCAGCAGCCAACAAGCGGGGGGGGGCGCAGATACGCAGTATTTT. This sequence encodes CASSQQAGGGADTQYF.

In this sample, this clonotype turned up many times. The chain links TRBV28 to TRBJ2-2; 8 bases fit TRBD2. Germline V gene data show CDR1 as MDHEN and CDR2 as SYDVKM. The CDR3 contains 17 residues. The trim removed 3 bases at V and 6 bases at J, leaving 12 bases unmatched. CDR3 coding DNA: TGTGCCAGCAGTTTCAGACTAGCGAGCGGGGGCTCCGGGGAGCTGTTTTTT. Protein product: CASSFRLASGGSGELFF. The full variable domain, its missing parts supplied by reference TRBV28 and TRBJ2-2, is DVKVTQSSRYLVKRTGEKVFLECVQDMDHENMFWYRQDPGLGLRLIYFSYDVKMKEKGDIPEGYSVSREKKERFSLILESASTNQTSMYLCASSFRLASGGSGELFFGEGSRLTVL.

This clonotype was counted ten times or more. The V gene is TRBV6-1, the J gene TRBJ1-5, with TRBD1 identical over 7 bases. This CDR3 is built from 16 residues. The ends lost 7 bases at V and 0 bases at J; junction bases unmatched: 9. The germline V gene encodes CDR1 MNHNS and CDR2 SASEGT. The CDR3 is CASTPGWTGSNQPQHF. The CDR3 bases are TGTGCCAGCACTCCCGGGTGGACAGGTAGCAATCAGCCCCAGCATTTT.

This clonotype has at least ten counts. The rearrangement joins TRBV6-5 to TRBJ1-1, with TRBD1 matching 11 bases. V lost 2 bases, J lost 4 bases, and 0 bases stayed unmatched. CDR3 size: 14 residues. The germline V gene has CDR1 MNHEY and CDR2 SVGAGI. DNA of the CDR3: TGTGCCAGCAGTTACGGACAGGGGGCCACTGAAGCTTTCTTT. Translated, it gives CASSYGQGATEAFF.